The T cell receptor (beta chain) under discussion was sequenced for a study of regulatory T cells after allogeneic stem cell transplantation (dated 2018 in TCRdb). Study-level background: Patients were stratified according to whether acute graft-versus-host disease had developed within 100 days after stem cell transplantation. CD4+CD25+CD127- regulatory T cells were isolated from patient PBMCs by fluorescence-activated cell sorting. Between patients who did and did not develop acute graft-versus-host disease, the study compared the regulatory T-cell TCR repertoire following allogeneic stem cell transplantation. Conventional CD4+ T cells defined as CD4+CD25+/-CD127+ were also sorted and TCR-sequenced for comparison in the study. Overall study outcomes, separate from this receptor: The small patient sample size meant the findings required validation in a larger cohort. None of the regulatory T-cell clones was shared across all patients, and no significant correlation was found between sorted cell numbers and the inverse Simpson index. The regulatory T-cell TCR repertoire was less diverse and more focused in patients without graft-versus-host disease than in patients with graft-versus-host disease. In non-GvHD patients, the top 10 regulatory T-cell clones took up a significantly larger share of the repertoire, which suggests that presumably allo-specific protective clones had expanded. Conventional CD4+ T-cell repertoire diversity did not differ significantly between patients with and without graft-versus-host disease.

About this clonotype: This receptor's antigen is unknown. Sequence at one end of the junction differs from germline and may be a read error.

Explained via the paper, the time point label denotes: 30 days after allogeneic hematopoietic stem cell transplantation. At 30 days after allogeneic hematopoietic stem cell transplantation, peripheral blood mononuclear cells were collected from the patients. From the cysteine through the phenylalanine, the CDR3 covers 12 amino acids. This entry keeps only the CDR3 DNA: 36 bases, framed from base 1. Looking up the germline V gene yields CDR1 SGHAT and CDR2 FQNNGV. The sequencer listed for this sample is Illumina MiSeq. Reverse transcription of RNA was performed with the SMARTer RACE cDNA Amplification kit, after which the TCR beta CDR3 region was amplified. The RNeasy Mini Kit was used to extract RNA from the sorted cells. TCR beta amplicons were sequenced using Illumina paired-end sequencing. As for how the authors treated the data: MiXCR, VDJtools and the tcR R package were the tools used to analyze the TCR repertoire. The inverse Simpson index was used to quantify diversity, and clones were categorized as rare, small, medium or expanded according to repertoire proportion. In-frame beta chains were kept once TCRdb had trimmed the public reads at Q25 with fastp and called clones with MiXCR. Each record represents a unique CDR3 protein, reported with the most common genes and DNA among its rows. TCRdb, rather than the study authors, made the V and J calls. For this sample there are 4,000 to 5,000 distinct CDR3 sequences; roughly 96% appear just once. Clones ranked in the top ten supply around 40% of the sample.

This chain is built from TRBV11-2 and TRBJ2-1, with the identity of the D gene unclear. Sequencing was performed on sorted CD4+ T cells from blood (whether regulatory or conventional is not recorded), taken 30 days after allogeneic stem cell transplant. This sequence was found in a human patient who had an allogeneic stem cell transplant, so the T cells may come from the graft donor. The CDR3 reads CASSLGVNEQSF. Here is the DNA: TGTGCCAGCAGCTTAGGGGTTAATGAGCAGTCCTTC.